This TCR beta chain was recorded in a study of Graves' ophthalmopathy and Graves' hyperthyroidism. General study results and limits: Ophthalmopathy versus stable hyperthyroidism: 13-signature model gave 85% to 90% sensitivity, just under 82% specificity. Blood also contained most of the expanded thyroid clonotypes above 0.001 frequency.

Amplified TCR beta CDR3 regions were obtained using RNA transcripts as template. Second-round multiplex PCR came after a first-round RT-PCR that employed HTBI primers. MiXCR, applied by TCRdb to the multiplex PCR reads, yields one record per CDR3 protein. This table holds 400,000 to 450,000 distinct CDR3 sequences, over 20% found once. No ophthalmopathy within 18 months of follow-up signified stable hyperthyroidism. Among the hyperthyroidism patients, all were newly diagnosed, aged 18 to 65, with under 2 months' duration. This clonotype was picked up many times. Its cognate antigen is unknown. Sequences were obtained from peripheral blood. The receptor was isolated from a woman between 18 and 29 years old with stable Graves' hyperthyroidism.

CDR3 DNA: TGTGCCACCAGTGACGACCGGGACAGATACTATGGCTACACCTTC. It specifies CATSDDRDRYYGYTF. The rearrangement joins TRBV24-1 to TRBJ1-2; 7 bases are a match to TRBD1. Germline values: CDR1 KGHDR, CDR2 SFDVKD. The J segment lost 3 bases and the V segment lost 4 bases, leaving 7 bases of the junction unmatched. The CDR3 has 15 residues.